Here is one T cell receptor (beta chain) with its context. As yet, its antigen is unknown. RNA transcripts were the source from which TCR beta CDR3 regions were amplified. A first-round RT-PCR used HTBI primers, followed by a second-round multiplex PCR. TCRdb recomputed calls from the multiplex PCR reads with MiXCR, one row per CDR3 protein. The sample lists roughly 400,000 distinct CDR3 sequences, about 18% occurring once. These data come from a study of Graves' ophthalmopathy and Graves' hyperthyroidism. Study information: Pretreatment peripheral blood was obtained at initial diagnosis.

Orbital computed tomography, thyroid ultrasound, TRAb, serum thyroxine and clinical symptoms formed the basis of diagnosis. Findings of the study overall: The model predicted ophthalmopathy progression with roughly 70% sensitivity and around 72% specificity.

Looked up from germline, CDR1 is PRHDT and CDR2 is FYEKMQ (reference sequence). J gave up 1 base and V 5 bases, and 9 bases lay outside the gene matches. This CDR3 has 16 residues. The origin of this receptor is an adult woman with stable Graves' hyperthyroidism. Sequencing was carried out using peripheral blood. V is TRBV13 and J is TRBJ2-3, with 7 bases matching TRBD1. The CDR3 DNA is TGTGCCAGCAGCCCCAAATACAGGGGACGCACAGATACGCAGTATTTT. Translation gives CASSPKYRGRTDTQYF. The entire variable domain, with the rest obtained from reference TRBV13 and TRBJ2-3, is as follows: AAGVIQSPRHLIKEKRETATLKCYPIPRHDTVYWYQQGPGQDPQFLISFYEKMQSDKGSIPDRFSAQQFSDYHSELNMSSLELGDSALYFCASSPKYRGRTDTQYFGPGTRLTVL.